The TCR beta chain described here comes from a study of T cells in Graves' hyperthyroidism and ophthalmopathy. Study-wide background: Once the initial diagnosis was made, peripheral blood was obtained before any treatment.

Researchers amplified the TCR beta CDR3 regions from RNA transcripts. The TCR CDR3 was amplified in a first-round RT-PCR using the HTBI primer set. MiXCR, applied by TCRdb to the multiplex PCR reads, yields one record per CDR3 protein. The sample yields 700,000 or so distinct CDR3 sequences, more than 14% seen once. Only a few counts were recorded for this clonotype. The target antigen is unknown. Study results and limitations: Model output signaled ophthalmopathy a median roughly 6.5 months ahead of onset. Ophthalmopathy was separated from stable hyperthyroidism by a 13 V-J model.

PBMCs stemmed from over 7.5 ml fresh peripheral blood. The TCR was taken from a woman in her forties or fifties with Graves' ophthalmopathy. The specimen was blood.

The CDR3 reads CASSLFGPSGSWELFF. CDR3 DNA: TGTGCCAGCAGCTTGTTCGGTCCTAGCGGGAGCTGGGAGCTGTTTTTT. V is TRBV11-3 and J is TRBJ2-2; 10 nucleotides match TRBD2. Trimming at V came to 3 bases and at J to 9 bases, leaving 10 bases not matched to a gene. The germline gives CDR1 SGHNT, CDR2 YENEEA. The CDR3 extends over 16 amino acids.